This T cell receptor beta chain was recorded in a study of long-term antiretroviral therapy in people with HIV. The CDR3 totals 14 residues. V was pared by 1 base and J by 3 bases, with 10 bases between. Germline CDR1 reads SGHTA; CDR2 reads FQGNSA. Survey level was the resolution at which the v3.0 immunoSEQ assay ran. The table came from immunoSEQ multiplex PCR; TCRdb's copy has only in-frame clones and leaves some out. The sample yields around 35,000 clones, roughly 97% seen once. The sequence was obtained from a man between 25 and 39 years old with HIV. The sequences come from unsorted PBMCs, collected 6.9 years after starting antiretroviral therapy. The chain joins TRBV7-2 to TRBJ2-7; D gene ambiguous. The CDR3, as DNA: TGTGCCAGCAGCTTAGACGGAGTGGACTACGAGCAGTACTTC. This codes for CASSLDGVDYEQYF.